These 30 T cell receptor beta chains originate from one sample sequenced in a study of tumor and adjacent non-tumor tissue in lung cancer. Three rounds of nested PCR, following a modified ARM-PCR protocol, produced the TCRbeta library. MiXCR, applied by TCRdb to the multiplex PCR reads, yields one record per CDR3 protein. The sample lists about 78,000 distinct CDR3 sequences, over 75% occurring once. The template was RNA from unsorted bulk tissue. The sequenced sample consisted of lung tumor tissue. All receptors come from a woman between 45 and 60 years old with non-small cell lung cancer.

This clonotype was observed once. Compared with germline, one end of the junction differs, possibly owing to a read error. The chain has TRBV12-3 or TRBV12-4 and TRBJ2-5; 13 bases are a match to TRBD2. This CDR3 has 19 amino acids. For the CDR3, the DNA is TGTGCCAGCAGTCCGGCCGCTTTCGGACTAGCGGGGGTCACAGAGACCCAGAACTTC. Translating it yields CASSPAAFGLAGVTETQNF.

About this clonotype: At one boundary the junction diverges from the germline segment, which might be a read error. V and J are TRBV20-1 and TRBJ2-1; TRBD2 matches 10 bases. Germline CDR1 reads DFQATT; CDR2 reads SNEGSKA (reference sequence). The CDR3 covers 17 residues. In nucleotides, the CDR3 is TGCAGTACTAGAACGGCCCGAGCGGGAGGGCTTTACAATGAGCAGTTCTTC. Its translation: CSTRTARAGGLYNEQFF.

The chain combines TRBV12-3 or TRBV12-4 with TRBJ2-2, with D possibly matching TRBD2 (6 bases). The V end was cut by 7 bases, the J end by 1 base, with 7 bases between. This CDR3 has 13 amino acids. CDR3 region: CASIGGNTGELFF. CDR3 nucleotides: TGTGCCAGCATCGGGGGGAACACCGGGGAGCTGTTTTTT.

About this clonotype itself: The junction and the germline gene differ at one end; a read error may be behind it. The chain is built from TRBV5-4 and TRBJ2-3, with 12 bases matching TRBD2. The CDR3 has 16 amino acids. Germline V lookup: CDR1 SGHNT, CDR2 YYREEE (reference sequence). The CDR3 coding sequence is TGTGCCTGCAGCTATCAACTAGCGGGAGGAACAGAAACGCAGTATTTT. Protein: CACSYQLAGGTETQYF. Using reference TRBV5-4 and TRBJ2-3 for the parts outside the CDR3, the full variable domain is ETGVTQSPTHLIKTRGQQVTLRCSSQSGHNTVSWYQQALGQGPQFIFQYYREEENGRGNFPPRFSGLQFPNYSSELNVNALELDDSALYLCACSYQLAGGTETQYFGPGTRLTVL.

On this clonotype itself: Its ends do not fully match the called genes, so a read error is possible. The chain uses TRBV4-3 and TRBJ2-1, with no clear D. The length of the CDR3 is 14 residues. The V gene's germline CDR1 is LGHNA and CDR2 YSLEER. CDR3 coding DNA: TGCACCAGCAGCCAAGCCGTTTTAGATGGTGAGCAGTTCTTC. It translates to CTSSQAVLDGEQFF.

The V gene is TRBV29-1, the J gene TRBJ2-3; a weak D match, TRBD1 (5 bases). CDR1 and CDR2 (germline): SQVTM, ANQGSEA. V was pared by 8 bases and J by 7 bases, with 16 bases between. The CDR3 length is 12 residues. In DNA form, the CDR3 reads TGCAGCATTGGGCAGGGTGGATATACGCAGTATTTT. Translation gives CSIGQGGYTQYF.

In the case of this clonotype: Since no conserved phenylalanine or tryptophan closes the CDR3, a read error is the likely cause. This sequence joins TRBV10-2 and TRBJ2-1, with D unclear. Germline V gene lookup returns CDR1 WSHSY and CDR2 SAAADI. The CDR3 is made up of 13 amino acids. The chain's CDR3 is CTSRHGNYNEQFS. The DNA for the CDR3 is TGCACCAGCAGACATGGGAACTACAATGAGCAGTTCTCC.

The chain employs TRBV20-1 and TRBJ2-1, with D perhaps TRBD2 (6 bases). CDR1 and CDR2 from the germline V gene are DFQATT and SNEGSKA (reference sequence). The V end was cut by 5 bases, the J end by 7 bases, with 18 bases between. The CDR3 is made up of 14 amino acids. Here the CDR3 DNA reads TGCAGTGCTTTGCGGGACTCGCTTGCAAATGAGCAGTTCTTC. Amino acids: CSALRDSLANEQFF.

V usage is TRBV29-1 and J usage is TRBJ1-5; tentative D call: TRBD1 (5 bases). The CDR3 contains 13 residues. Germline V gene sequence: CDR1 SQVTM, CDR2 ANQGSEA. DNA for the CDR3: TGCTACGTTGCACCAGGGCTCCTTCAGCCCCAGCATTTT. Translated: CYVAPGLLQPQHF.

Note on this clonotype: At one end, the junction sequence differs from germline, possibly due to a read error. This chain links TRBV6-1 with TRBJ2-1; no definite D call. The CDR3 totals 14 residues. CDR1 is MNHNS and CDR2 is SASEGT in the germline V gene. The chain's CDR3 is CVSSEVLVYNEQFF. The CDR3 nucleotides read TGTGTCAGCAGTGAAGTCTTGGTCTACAATGAGCAATTCTTC.

The chain is built from TRBV6-5 and TRBJ2-1; TRBD2 is a possible D gene (6 bases). The V and J ends lost 2 bases and 5 bases respectively, with 16 bases between them. The CDR3 consists of 16 residues. Germline loops: CDR1 MNHEY, CDR2 SVGAGI. The DNA for the CDR3 is TGTGCCAGCAGTTACGCCCGACTAGTGGATAACAATGAGCAGTTCTTC. The encoded protein is CASSYARLVDNNEQFF.

The CDR3 spells CASSLSPSPFTEQYF. The CDR3 coding sequence is TGTGCCAGCAGCTTATCTCCGAGTCCCTTCACCGAGCAGTACTTC. This rearrangement joins TRBV11-2 to TRBJ2-7; no firm D call. Germline-derived CDR1 and CDR2 are SGHAT and FQNNGV. V lost 2 bases, J lost 6 bases, and 17 bases lay in between. The CDR3 loop spans 15 amino acids.

Comments on this clonotype: The CDR3 end shows no conserved phenylalanine or tryptophan, and so a read error is likely. The rearrangement joins TRBV29-1 to TRBJ2-5; D is undetermined. This CDR3 contains 16 residues. Germline V gene data show CDR1 as SQVTM and CDR2 as ANQGSEA. V was cut by 1 base and J by 2 bases, with 17 bases left in between. The DNA of the CDR3 is TGCAGCGTTGAAGGGGGAACTGGCGAGGTTCAAGAGACCCAGTACTCC. This translates into CSVEGGTGEVQETQYS.

J is TRBJ2-7 and V is TRBV20-1, with 9 bases identical to TRBD1. The CDR3 spans 14 residues. The trim removed 7 bases at V and 5 bases at J, leaving 12 bases unmatched. The germline CDR1 and CDR2 sequences are DFQATT and SNEGSKA (reference sequence). This chain's CDR3 is CSVSGGTGFHEQYF. CDR3 sequence (DNA): TGCAGTGTGTCCGGGGGGACAGGGTTTCACGAGCAGTACTTC.

Details on this clonotype: A read error is likely, as this CDR3 ends without the conserved phenylalanine or tryptophan. V gene TRBV6-2 or TRBV6-3 combines with J gene TRBJ2-2; D is uncertain. Per the germline V gene, CDR1 is MNHEY and CDR2 is SVGEGT. The CDR3 length is 14 residues. The CDR3, as DNA: TGTGTCAGTACCCTGGGCAGAGACACCGGGGAGCTGTTTGTT. This sequence encodes CVSTLGRDTGELFV.

This clonotype is termed medium-sized (0.01 to 0.1%). The J gene is TRBJ2-7, the V gene TRBV6-1; 8 bases fit TRBD1. J lost 3 bases, V lost 7 bases, and 8 bases had no gene match. Germline CDR1 MNHNS, CDR2 SASEGT. The CDR3 sequence is 14 residues long. DNA of the CDR3: TGTGCCAGCACTCCGACAGGGGAGGTCTACGAGCAGTACTTC. Protein product: CASTPTGEVYEQYF.

Regarding this clonotype: Compared with germline, one end of the junction differs, possibly owing to a read error. The chain combines TRBV4-1 with TRBJ1-2; no definite D call. There are 12 residues in the CDR3. Germline values: CDR1 MGHRA, CDR2 YSYEKL. The CDR3 is CPSSQAGYGYTF. The CDR3 DNA sequence: TGTCCAAGCAGCCAAGCCGGGTATGGCTACACCTTC.

This clonotype occurred once. Here the CDR3 reads CASSLGIGEGRTNIEKLFF. CDR3 DNA: TGTGCCAGCAGCTTAGGAATCGGGGAAGGACGAACTAATATTGAAAAACTGTTTTTT. The chain joins TRBV7-9 to TRBJ1-4; no firm D call. V lost 1 base and J 7 bases, leaving 25 bases between the germline ends. The V gene's germline CDR1 is SEHNR and CDR2 FQNEAQ (reference sequence). The CDR3 totals 19 residues.

This clonotype was observed a few times. One end of the junction varies from germline; a read error may be responsible. The chain has TRBV20-1 and TRBJ2-2; the match to TRBD1 covers 10 bases. This CDR3 is built from 16 residues. The germline V gene encodes CDR1 DFQATT and CDR2 SNEGSKA (reference sequence). The CDR3 sequence is CNARGIRQGAAGELFF. The CDR3, as DNA: TGCAATGCTAGAGGGATAAGACAGGGGGCTGCCGGGGAGCTGTTTTTT.

This clonotype has only a few counts. A much larger clone lies a single base off, so this may be a read error. V is TRBV5-1 and J is TRBJ2-5; weak D call: TRBD2 (5 bases). The V end lost 3 bases, the J end lost 5 bases, and 14 bases lay between the germline ends. This CDR3 is built from 14 residues. From germline, CDR1 is SGHRS and CDR2 YFSETQ. This chain's CDR3 is CASSYEERRETQYF. As DNA, the CDR3 is TGCGCCAGCAGCTATGAAGAGCGGCGGGAGACCCAGTACTTC.

Notes on this clonotype: One end of the junction does not line up with germline, which may come from a read error. The CDR3 spells CGTSGNTDTQYF. CDR3 nucleotide sequence: TGTGGCACCAGTGGTAACACAGATACGCAGTATTTT. The V call is TRBV24-1, the J call TRBJ2-3, with D unresolved. This CDR3 region has 12 residues. Germline loops: CDR1 KGHDR, CDR2 SFDVKD.

The CDR3 nucleotides are TGCGCCAGCAGCCAATTTCGGGGCTACGAGCAGTACTTC. It encodes CASSQFRGYEQYF. The V call is TRBV4-3, the J call TRBJ2-7, with a tentative D call TRBD2 (5 bases). Germline V gene sequence: CDR1 LGHNA, CDR2 YSLEER. This CDR3 has 13 amino acids. Deletions cut 2 bases from V and 3 bases from J, with 8 bases between.

A note on this clonotype: One end of the junction does not line up with germline, which may come from a read error. This rearrangement joins TRBV29-1 to TRBJ1-2; no clear D. The germline V gene has CDR1 SQVTM and CDR2 ANQGSEA. This CDR3 has 12 amino acids. CDR3 coding DNA: TGCAGTGCCCTGGAGGGCGACTATAGCTACACCTTC. This sequence encodes CSALEGDYSYTF.

In the case of this clonotype: Germline is not matched at one junction end, which may reflect a read error. The chain combines TRBV20-1 with TRBJ2-5; D call uncertain. The CDR3 covers 14 residues. Germline V gene lookup returns CDR1 DFQATT and CDR2 SNEGSKA (reference sequence). This CDR3 reads CSARNSVERQAQYF. In DNA, the CDR3 is TGCAGCGCTAGAAATTCTGTGGAACGGCAGGCCCAGTACTTC.

V gene TRBV5-1 combines with J gene TRBJ2-1; 9 bases match TRBD2. V lost 4 bases, J lost 7 bases, and 12 bases stayed unmatched. This CDR3 contains 16 residues. Germline-derived CDR1 and CDR2 are SGHRS and YFSETQ. The DNA for the CDR3 is TGCGCCAGCAGCAACGAGGCGGGAGGGCCGCGAAATGAGCAGTTCTTC. This translates into CASSNEAGGPRNEQFF.

For this clonotype: The CDR3 does not close with the conserved phenylalanine or tryptophan, likely indicating a read error. It is unclear where the CDR3 begins or ends on the DNA, so no DNA is shown, and the CDR3 is as TCRdb lists it. V and J are TRBV11-2 and TRBJ2-5; TRBD2, the D gene given by the table, was not confirmed from the DNA. The CDR3 length equals 13 residues, ends included. The germline CDR1 and CDR2 sequences are SGHAT and FQNNGV. The CDR3 loop reads CASILDPASGPVL.

In the case of this clonotype: The CDR3 ends on some other residue instead of the conserved phenylalanine or tryptophan, so this is likely a read error. J is TRBJ1-5 and V is TRBV4-1, with D maybe TRBD1 (6 bases). CDR3 length equals 16 residues. Germline loops: CDR1 MGHRA, CDR2 YSYEKL. Here the CDR3 reads CTRSQKTGVGNQPQHY. The CDR3 DNA reads as TGCACCAGAAGCCAAAAGACAGGCGTTGGCAATCAGCCCCAGCATTAT.

Regarding this clonotype: No conserved phenylalanine or tryptophan ends this CDR3, so it is likely a read error. It is unclear where the CDR3 begins or ends on the DNA, so no DNA is shown, and the CDR3 is as TCRdb lists it. The V and J genes are TRBV4-1 and TRBJ2-7. Counting both end residues, the CDR3 totals 13 amino acids. CDR1 is MGHRA, CDR2 YSYEKL, per germline. The CDR3 spells CASSQHRYYEHYL.

On this clonotype: The junction and the germline gene differ at one end; a read error may be behind it. The rearrangement links TRBV29-1 to TRBJ2-3; D might be TRBD1 (6 bases). Germline values: CDR1 SQVTM, CDR2 ANQGSEA. The CDR3 contains 12 residues. Here the CDR3 DNA reads TGCAGCGTTGAGATTAGGACAGAGACGCAGTATTTT. The encoded protein is CSVEIRTETQYF.

As for this clonotype: A junction boundary mismatches the germline segment, possibly from a read error. The rearrangement joins TRBV4-3 to TRBJ2-5; D gene uncertain. The CDR3 loop spans 15 amino acids. CDR1 is LGHNA and CDR2 is YSLEER in the germline V gene. CDR3 region: CASNQDKGFQETHYF. The CDR3 DNA follows: TGCGCCAGCAACCAAGATAAGGGCTTCCAAGAGACCCATTATTTC.